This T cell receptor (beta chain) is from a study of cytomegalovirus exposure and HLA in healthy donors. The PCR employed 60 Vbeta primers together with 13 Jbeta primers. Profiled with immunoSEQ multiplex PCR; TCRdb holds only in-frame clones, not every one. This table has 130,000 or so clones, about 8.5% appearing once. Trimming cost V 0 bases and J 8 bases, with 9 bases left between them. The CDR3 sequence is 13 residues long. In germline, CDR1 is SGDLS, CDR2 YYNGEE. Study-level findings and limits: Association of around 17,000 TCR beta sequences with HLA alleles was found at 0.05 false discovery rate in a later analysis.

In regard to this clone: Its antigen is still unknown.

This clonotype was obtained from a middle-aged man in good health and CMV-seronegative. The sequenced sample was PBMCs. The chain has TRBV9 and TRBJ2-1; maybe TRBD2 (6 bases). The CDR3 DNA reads TGTGCCAGCAGCGTAGCGGGGGAACATGAGCAGTTCTTC. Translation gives CASSVAGEHEQFF. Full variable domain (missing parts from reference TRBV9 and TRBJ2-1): DSGVTQTPKHLITATGQRVTLRCSPRSGDLSVYWYQQSLDQGLQFLIQYYNGEERAKGNILERFSAQQFPDLHSELNLSSLELGDSALYFCASSVAGEHEQFFGPGTRLTVL.